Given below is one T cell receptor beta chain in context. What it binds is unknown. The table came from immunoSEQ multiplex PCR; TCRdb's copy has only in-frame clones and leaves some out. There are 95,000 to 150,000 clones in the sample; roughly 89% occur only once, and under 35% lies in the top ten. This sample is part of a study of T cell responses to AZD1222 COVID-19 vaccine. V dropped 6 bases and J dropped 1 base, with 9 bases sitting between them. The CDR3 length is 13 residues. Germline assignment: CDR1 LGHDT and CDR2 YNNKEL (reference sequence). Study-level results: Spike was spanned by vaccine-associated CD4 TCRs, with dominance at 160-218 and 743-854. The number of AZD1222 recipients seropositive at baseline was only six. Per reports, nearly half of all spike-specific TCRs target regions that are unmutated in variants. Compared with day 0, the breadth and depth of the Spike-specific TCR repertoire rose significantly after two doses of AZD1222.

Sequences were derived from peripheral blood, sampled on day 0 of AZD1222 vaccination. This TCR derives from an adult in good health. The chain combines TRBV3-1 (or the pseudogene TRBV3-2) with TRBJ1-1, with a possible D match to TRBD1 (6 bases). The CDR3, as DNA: TGTGCCAGCAGGACAGGAGGGAACACTGAAGCTTTCTTT. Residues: CASRTGGNTEAFF.